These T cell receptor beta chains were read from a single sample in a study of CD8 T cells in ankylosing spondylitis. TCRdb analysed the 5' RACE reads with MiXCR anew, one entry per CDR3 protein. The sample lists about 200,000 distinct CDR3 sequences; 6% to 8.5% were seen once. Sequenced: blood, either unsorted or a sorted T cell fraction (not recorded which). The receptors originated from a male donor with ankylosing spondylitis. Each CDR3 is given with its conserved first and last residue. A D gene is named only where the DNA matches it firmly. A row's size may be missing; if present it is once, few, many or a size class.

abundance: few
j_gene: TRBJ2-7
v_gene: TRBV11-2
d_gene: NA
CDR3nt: TGTGCCAGCAGCTTATATCTAGGGGTAGCCTACGAGCAGTACTTC
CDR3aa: CASSLYLGVAYEQYF

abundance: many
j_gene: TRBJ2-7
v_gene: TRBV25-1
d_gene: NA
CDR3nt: TGTGCCACCAAAGGTTGGGAGCAGTACTTC
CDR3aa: CATKGWEQYF

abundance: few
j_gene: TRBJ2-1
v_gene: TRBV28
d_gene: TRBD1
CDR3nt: TGTGCCAGCAGTTTGGGACAGGTCTACAATGAGCAGTTCTTC
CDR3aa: CASSLGQVYNEQFF

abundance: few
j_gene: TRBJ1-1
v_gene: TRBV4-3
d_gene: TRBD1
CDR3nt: TGCGCCAGCAGCCACAACAGGGGGACTGAAGCTTTCTTT
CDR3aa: CASSHNRGTEAFF

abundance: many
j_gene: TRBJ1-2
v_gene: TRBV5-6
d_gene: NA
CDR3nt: TGTGCCAGCAGCCTAGGAGACCTGCCCGGGACACCCTCCCCTGGCTACACCTTC
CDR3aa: CASSLGDLPGTPSPGYTF

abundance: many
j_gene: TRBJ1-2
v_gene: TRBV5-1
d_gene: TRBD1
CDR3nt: TGCGCCAGCAGCTTACAGGGGGCGAATGGCTACACCTTC
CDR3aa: CASSLQGANGYTF

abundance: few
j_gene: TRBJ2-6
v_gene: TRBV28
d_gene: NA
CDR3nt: TGTGCCAGCAACCAGGGACGGATGTCTGCGGATGGCAACGTCCTGACTTTC
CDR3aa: CASNQGRMSADGNVLTF

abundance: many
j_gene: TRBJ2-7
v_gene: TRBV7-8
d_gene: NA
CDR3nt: TGTGCCAGCAGCTGGGCAGGGAGCTCCTACGAGCAGTACTTC
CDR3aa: CASSWAGSSYEQYF

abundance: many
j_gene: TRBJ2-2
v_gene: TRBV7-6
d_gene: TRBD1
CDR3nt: TGTGCCAGCAGCTTAGAGACAGGGGCCTCCGGGGAGCTGTTTTTT
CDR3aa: CASSLETGASGELFF

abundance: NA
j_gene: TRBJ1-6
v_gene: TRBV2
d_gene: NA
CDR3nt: TGTGCCAGCAATGGAGGTGACGGGGCGGACTATAATTCACCCCTCCACTTT
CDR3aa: CASNGGDGADYNSPLHF

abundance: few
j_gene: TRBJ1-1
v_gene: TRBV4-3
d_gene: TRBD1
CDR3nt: TGCGCCAGCAGCCAAGATACAGGGGGTACGGACACTGAAGCTTTCTTT
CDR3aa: CASSQDTGGTDTEAFF

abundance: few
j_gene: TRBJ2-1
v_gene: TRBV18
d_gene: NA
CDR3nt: TGTGCCAGCTTTAACCCGACCGGGGCAAGCTCCTACAATGAGCAGTTCTTC
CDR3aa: CASFNPTGASSYNEQFF

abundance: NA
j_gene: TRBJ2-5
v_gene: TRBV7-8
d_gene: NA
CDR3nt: TGTGCCAGCAGCTCCCGTGGGAACCAAGAGACCCAGTACTTC
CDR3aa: CASSSRGNQETQYF

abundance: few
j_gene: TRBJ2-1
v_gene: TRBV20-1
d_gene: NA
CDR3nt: TGCAGTGCTTCCCTAGGAGGCTATGAGCAGTTCTTC
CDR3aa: CSASLGGYEQFF

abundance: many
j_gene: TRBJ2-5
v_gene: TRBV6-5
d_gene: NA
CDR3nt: TGTGCCAGCAGTTACTCCGGGACATTAGGGGAGACCCAGTACTTC
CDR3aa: CASSYSGTLGETQYF

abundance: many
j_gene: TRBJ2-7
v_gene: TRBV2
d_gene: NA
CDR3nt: TGTGCCAGCATAGGGGCGAGCTCCTACGAGCAGTACTTC
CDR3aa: CASIGASSYEQYF

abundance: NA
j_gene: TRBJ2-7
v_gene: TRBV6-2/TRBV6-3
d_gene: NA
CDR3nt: TGTGCCAGCAGTTACTCTTGGCGACTCTACGAGCAGTACTTC
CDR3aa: CASSYSWRLYEQYF

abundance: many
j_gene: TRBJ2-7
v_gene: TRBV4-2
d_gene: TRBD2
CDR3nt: TGTGCCAGCAGCCAAGATCTGTATAGCGGGAGGATTGACGAGCAGTACTTC
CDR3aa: CASSQDLYSGRIDEQYF

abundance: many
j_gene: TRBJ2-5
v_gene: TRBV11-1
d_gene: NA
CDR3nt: TGTGCCAGCAGCCCACACCGTGTTGGGGAGACCCAGTACTTC
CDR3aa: CASSPHRVGETQYF

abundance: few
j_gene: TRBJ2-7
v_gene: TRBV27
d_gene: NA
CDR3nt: TGTGCCAGCAGCGAATTACTGGCGCAGGGGTACAACGAGCAGTACTTC
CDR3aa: CASSELLAQGYNEQYF

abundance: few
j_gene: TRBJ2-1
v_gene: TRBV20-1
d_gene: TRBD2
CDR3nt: TGCAGTGCTAGAGTATGGGGGGCTAGCGGGACCCGATACAATGAGCAGTTCTTC
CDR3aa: CSARVWGASGTRYNEQFF

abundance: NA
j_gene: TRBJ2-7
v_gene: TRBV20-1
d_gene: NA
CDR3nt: NA
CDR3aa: CSARGLSVRGPRGNEQYF

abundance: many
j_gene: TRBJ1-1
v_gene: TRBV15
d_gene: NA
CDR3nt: TGTGCCACCAGCAGCCTTGCTGGGGGGAGAAACACTGAAGCTTTCTTT
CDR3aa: CATSSLAGGRNTEAFF

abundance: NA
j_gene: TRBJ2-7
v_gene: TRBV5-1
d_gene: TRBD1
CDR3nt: TGCGCCAGCAGCTTGGAGCCGGGACAGGGGTCCCGCTACGAGCAGTACTTC
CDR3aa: CASSLEPGQGSRYEQYF

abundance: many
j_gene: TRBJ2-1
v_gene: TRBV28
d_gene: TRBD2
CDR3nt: TGTGCCAGCAGTTTCAGCGGGGGGCCCTCCTACAATGAGCAGTTCTTC
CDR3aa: CASSFSGGPSYNEQFF

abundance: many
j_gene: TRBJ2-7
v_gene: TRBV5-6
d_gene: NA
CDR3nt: TGTGCCAGCAGCTTAATGAGTCAGGCCTCCTACGAGCAGTACTTC
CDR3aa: CASSLMSQASYEQYF

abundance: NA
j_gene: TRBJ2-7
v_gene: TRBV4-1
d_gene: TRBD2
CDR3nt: TGCGCCAGCAGCCAAGATAGTGCTACTAGCGGGAGATCTTACGAGCAGTACTTC
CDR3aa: CASSQDSATSGRSYEQYF

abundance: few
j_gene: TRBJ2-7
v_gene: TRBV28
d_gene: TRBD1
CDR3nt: TGTGCCAGCATCAAATCCGGGACAGGGGGCGAGCAGTACTTC
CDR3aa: CASIKSGTGGEQYF

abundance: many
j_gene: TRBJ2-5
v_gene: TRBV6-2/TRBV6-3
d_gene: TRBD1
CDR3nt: TGTGCCAGCACCCCATCGGGGGAGGACAGGGGAGAGACCCAGTACTTC
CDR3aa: CASTPSGEDRGETQYF

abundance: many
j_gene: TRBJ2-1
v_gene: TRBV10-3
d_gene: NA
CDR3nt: TGTGCCATCAGTGAGTCTCCAGGGTTGTGGAATGAGCAGTTCTTC
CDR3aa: CAISESPGLWNEQFF

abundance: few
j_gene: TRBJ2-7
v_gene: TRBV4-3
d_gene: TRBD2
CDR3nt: TGCGCCAGCAGCCAGGAAACTAGCGGGACCTACGAGCAGTACTTC
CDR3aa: CASSQETSGTYEQYF

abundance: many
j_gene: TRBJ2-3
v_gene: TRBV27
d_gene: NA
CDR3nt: TGTGCCAGCAGTTTATTGACAGCCTTGGGCACAGATACGCAGTATTTT
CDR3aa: CASSLLTALGTDTQYF

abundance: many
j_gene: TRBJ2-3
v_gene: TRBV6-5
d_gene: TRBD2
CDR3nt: TGTGCCAGCAGTTACGACCAACTAGCGGGGAGTCTCGATACGCAGTATTTT
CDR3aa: CASSYDQLAGSLDTQYF

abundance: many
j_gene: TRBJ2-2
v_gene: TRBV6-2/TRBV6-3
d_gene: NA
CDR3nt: TGTGCCAGCAGCCCGATGGGGTTCGCCGGGGAGCTGTTTTTT
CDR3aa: CASSPMGFAGELFF

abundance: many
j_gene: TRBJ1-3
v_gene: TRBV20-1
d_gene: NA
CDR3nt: TGCAGTGCTAGAAGACACTCGCTCGGAAACACCATATATTTT
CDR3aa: CSARRHSLGNTIYF

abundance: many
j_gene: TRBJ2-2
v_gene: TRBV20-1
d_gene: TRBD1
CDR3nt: TGCAGTGCTAGAGGGGGACAGGGATACACCGGGGAGCTGTTTTTT
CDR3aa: CSARGGQGYTGELFF

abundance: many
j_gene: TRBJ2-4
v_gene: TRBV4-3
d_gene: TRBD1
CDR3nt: TGCGCCAGCAGCCAAAAGGCAGGGGGCCTTTTTCAGTACTTC
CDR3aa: CASSQKAGGLFQYF

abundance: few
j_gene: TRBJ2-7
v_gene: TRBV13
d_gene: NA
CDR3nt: TGTGCCAGCAGCTTTTGGGGCTCCTACGAGCAGTACTTC
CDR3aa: CASSFWGSYEQYF

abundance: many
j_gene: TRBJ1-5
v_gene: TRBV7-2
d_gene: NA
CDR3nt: TGTGCCAGCAGTTTGAACATTAGGCGTAATCAGCCCCAGCATTTT
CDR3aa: CASSLNIRRNQPQHF

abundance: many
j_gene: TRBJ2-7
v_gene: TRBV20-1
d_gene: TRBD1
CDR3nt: TGCAGTGCTAGAGACAAACGGACAGGGGGTTACGAGCAGTACTTC
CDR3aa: CSARDKRTGGYEQYF

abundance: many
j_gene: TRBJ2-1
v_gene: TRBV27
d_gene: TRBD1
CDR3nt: TGTGCCAGCAGCTGGGACAGGAGCTCCTACAATGAGCAGTTCTTC
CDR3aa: CASSWDRSSYNEQFF

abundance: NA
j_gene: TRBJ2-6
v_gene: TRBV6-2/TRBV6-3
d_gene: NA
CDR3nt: TGTGCCAGCAGTTACGACGGGTGGTCCTCTGGGGCCAACGTCCTGACTTTC
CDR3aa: CASSYDGWSSGANVLTF

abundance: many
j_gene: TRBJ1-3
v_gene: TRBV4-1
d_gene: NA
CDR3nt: TGCGCCAGCAGCCATAGGTTCCGGGACGGATCTGGAAACACCATATATTTT
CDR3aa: CASSHRFRDGSGNTIYF

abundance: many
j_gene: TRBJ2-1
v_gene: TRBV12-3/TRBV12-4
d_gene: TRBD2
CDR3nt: TGTGCCAGCAGTTTTGCCCCCTGGCGGGGGGACAATGAGCAGTTCTTC
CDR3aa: CASSFAPWRGDNEQFF

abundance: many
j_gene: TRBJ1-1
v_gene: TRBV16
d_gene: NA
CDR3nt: TGTGCCAGCAGCCACAGGAACACTGAAGCTTTCTTT
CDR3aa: CASSHRNTEAFF

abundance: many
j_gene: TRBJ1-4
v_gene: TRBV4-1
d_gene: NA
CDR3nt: TGCGCAGCGGGGGGGCGCAGGGGAGTAACTAATGAAAAACTGTTTTTT
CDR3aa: CAAGGRRGVTNEKLFF

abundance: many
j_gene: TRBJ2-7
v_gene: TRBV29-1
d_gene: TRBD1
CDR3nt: TGCAGCGTCGTAACAGGGGGAAGCTCCTACGAGCAGTACTTC
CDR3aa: CSVVTGGSSYEQYF

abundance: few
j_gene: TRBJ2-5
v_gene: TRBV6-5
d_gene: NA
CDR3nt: TGTGCCAGCTCCGGGGAGAAGAGGACCCAGTACTTC
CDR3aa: CASSGEKRTQYF

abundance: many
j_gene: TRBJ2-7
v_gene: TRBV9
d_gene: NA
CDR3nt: TGTGCCAGCAGCGCCGGACAATCAGAGCAGTACTTC
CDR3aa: CASSAGQSEQYF

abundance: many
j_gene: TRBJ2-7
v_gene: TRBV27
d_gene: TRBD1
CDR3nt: TGTGCCAGCAGTTTATCCCCCGGGACAGGGATCTCCTACGAGCAGTACTTC
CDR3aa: CASSLSPGTGISYEQYF

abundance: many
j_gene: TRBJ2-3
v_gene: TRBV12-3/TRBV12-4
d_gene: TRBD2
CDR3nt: TGTGCCAGCAGCCCTAGCGGGGGGGCAGATACGCAGTATTTT
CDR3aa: CASSPSGGADTQYF

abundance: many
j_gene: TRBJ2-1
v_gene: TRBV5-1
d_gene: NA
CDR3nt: TGCGCCAGCAGCGAGGCCAGTTCGAATGAGCAGTTCTTC
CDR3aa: CASSEASSNEQFF

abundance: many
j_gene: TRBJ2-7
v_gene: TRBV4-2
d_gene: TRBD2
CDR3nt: TGTGCCAGCAGCCAGAATAGCGGGTCTGGCTACGAGCAGTACTTC
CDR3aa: CASSQNSGSGYEQYF

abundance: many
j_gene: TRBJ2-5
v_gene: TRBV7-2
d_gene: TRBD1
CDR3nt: TGTGCCAGCAGCGAAAGACAGGGGGGAGGCGAGACCCAGTACTTC
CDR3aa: CASSERQGGGETQYF

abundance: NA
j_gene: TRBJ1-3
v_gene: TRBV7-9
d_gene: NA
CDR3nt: TGTGCCAGCAGTCTGGGCCAACCCCATACTACGGGAAACACCATATATTTT
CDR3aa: CASSLGQPHTTGNTIYF

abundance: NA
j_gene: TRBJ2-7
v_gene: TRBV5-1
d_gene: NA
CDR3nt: TGCGCCAGCAGCTTGTATAGTCCCGGGTACGAGCAGTACTTC
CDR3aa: CASSLYSPGYEQYF

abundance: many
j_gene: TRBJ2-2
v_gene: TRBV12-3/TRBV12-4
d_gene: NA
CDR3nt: TGTGCCAGCAGCCCGGACACTAACACCGGGGAGCTGTTTTTT
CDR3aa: CASSPDTNTGELFF

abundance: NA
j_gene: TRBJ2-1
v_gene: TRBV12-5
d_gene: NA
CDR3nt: TGTGCTAGTGCCCTGATTGCTGAGCAGTTCTTC
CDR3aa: CASALIAEQFF

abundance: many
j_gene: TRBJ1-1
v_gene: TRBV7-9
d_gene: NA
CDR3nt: TGTGCCAGCAGCCGAGAGGAGACGGTTCAAGCTTTCTTT
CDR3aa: CASSREETVQAFF